Shown below are 19 T cell receptor beta chains from a single sample sequenced in a study of blood T cells in healthy people across ages. Together with a sample-barcoded 5' primer, a J-beta primer mix was included in a second PCR lasting roughly 6 to 12 cycles. TCRdb reanalysed the 5' RACE reads using MiXCR and keeps one entry per CDR3 protein. The sample has 700,000 to 900,000 distinct CDR3 sequences, 53% seen once. Sequencing input: blood. The receptors here all came from a man older than 75 in good health.

The rearrangement joins TRBV6-6 to TRBJ2-1; D might be TRBD1 (5 bases). The J call is doubtful: the DNA matches TRBJ2-7 better. This CDR3 is 16 amino acids long. Per germline, CDR1 MNHNY and CDR2 SVGAGI (reference sequence). Written as DNA, the CDR3 is TGTGCCAGCAGTCCCGACAGATTAGGCTCCTACAATGAGCAGTACTTC. Protein product: CASSPDRLGSYNEQYF.

V gene TRBV10-3 combines with J gene TRBJ1-4; D remains ambiguous. The CDR3 length is 15 residues. Germline-derived CDR1 and CDR2 are ENHRY and SYGVKD. The V and J ends lost 3 bases and 4 bases respectively, with 12 bases between them. CDR3 region: CAISDSFPSNEKLFF. The CDR3 DNA reads TGTGCCATCAGTGATTCTTTTCCGAGTAATGAAAAACTGTTTTTT.

The CDR3 bases are TGTGCCAGCAGCCAAGCAGCAAAGGCCATGGCCCAGTACTTC. Amino acids: CASSQAAKAMAQYF. J is TRBJ2-5 and V is TRBV3-1; D uncertain. Trimming left V 1 base short and J 9 bases short, with 15 bases between. The CDR3 has 14 residues. Germline CDR1 is LGHDT and CDR2 is YNNKEL (reference sequence).

V usage is TRBV10-3 and J usage is TRBJ2-5; D assignment may be TRBD1 or TRBD2 (5 bases each). Germline assignment: CDR1 ENHRY and CDR2 SYGVKD. V gave up 4 bases and J gave up 4 bases, with 19 bases separating them. The CDR3 sequence is 16 residues long. CDR3 sequence (DNA): TGTGCCATCAGTGCCGAAACAGAGGGGTACCGAGAGACCCAGTACTTC. The encoded protein is CAISAETEGYRETQYF.

This sequence joins TRBV10-3 and TRBJ2-3, with 9 positions matching TRBD2. CDR1 ENHRY and CDR2 SYGVKD come from the germline V gene. CDR3 length: 16 residues. The ends lost 4 bases at V and 4 bases at J; junction bases unmatched: 9. The CDR3 reads CAISAGAGGTADTQYF. CDR3 DNA: TGTGCCATCAGTGCTGGAGCGGGGGGTACGGCAGATACGCAGTATTTT.

CDR3 in amino acids: CSARPTGMAMNTEAFF. In DNA form, the CDR3 reads TGCAGTGCTAGACCGACAGGGATGGCGATGAACACTGAAGCTTTCTTT. J is TRBJ1-1 and V is TRBV20-1, with 7 positions matching TRBD1. The CDR3 spans 16 residues. From germline, CDR1 is DFQATT and CDR2 SNEGSKA (reference sequence). With 2 bases clipped from V and 0 bases from J, the junction kept 9 bases outside the gene matches.

The chain couples TRBV7-2 to TRBJ2-7, with 8 bases lining up with TRBD2. This CDR3 is 15 amino acids long. The germline CDR1 and CDR2 sequences are SGHTA and FQGNSA. V shed 6 bases, J shed 7 bases, and the junction held 14 bases outside the gene matches. CDR3 loop: CASRQTSASYNEQYF. The CDR3, as DNA: TGTGCCAGCAGGCAGACTAGCGCCTCCTACAATGAGCAGTACTTC.

This clonotype was seen a few times. The rearrangement links TRBV27 to TRBJ2-1; the match to TRBD2 covers 8 bases. This CDR3 has 14 amino acids. From germline, CDR1 is MNHEY and CDR2 SMNVEV (reference sequence). With V trimmed by 6 bases and J by 8 bases, 9 bases remained unmatched. In DNA, the CDR3 is TGTGCCAGCAGCCCTAGCGGGTTTTGGTATGAGCAGTTCTTC. It codes for CASSPSGFWYEQFF.

The rearrangement links TRBV28 to TRBJ2-7, with D perhaps being TRBD1 or TRBD2 (5 bases each). Germline V gives CDR1 MDHEN, CDR2 SYDVKM. V was pared by 7 bases and J by 3 bases, with 19 bases between. The CDR3 has 15 amino acids. This chain's CDR3 is CASITPGAPFYEQYF. The CDR3 coding sequence is TGTGCCAGCATTACACCCGGGGCACCCTTCTACGAGCAGTACTTC.

The V and J genes are TRBV13 and TRBJ1-4; no clear D gene. Germline CDR1 and CDR2: PRHDT and FYEKMQ (reference sequence). The CDR3 contains 14 residues. Trimming shortened V by 5 bases and J by 5 bases, and 12 bases separated the two germline ends. CDR3 sequence reads: CASSTTEPNEKLFF. CDR3 sequence (DNA): TGTGCCAGCAGCACAACAGAACCGAATGAAAAACTGTTTTTT.

The V call is TRBV6-6, the J call TRBJ2-4, with D tentatively TRBD2 (6 bases). Near its end, the DNA agrees better with TRBJ2-5, so the J call may be wrong. This CDR3 is 13 amino acids long. CDR1 MNHNY and CDR2 SVGAGI come from the germline V gene (reference sequence). CDR3 amino acids: CASTRREQETQYF. CDR3 nucleotide sequence: TGTGCCAGCACCCGGAGGGAACAAGAGACCCAGTACTTC.

The chain is built from TRBV27 and TRBJ1-6; 8 nucleotides align to TRBD1. This CDR3 is built from 16 residues. Trimming took 5 bases from V and 0 from J; bases not matched to a gene: 3. Germline V gene lookup returns CDR1 MNHEY and CDR2 SMNVEV (reference sequence). CDR3 coding DNA: TGTGCCAGCAGTCGGACAGGGCCCTCCTATAATTCACCCCTCCACTTT. It codes for CASSRTGPSYNSPLHF.

This clonotype was counted only a few times. The chain recombines TRBV7-2 with TRBJ1-2; tentatively, D is TRBD1 (5 bases). This CDR3 has 12 amino acids. The germline gives CDR1 SGHTA, CDR2 FQGNSA. The V gene lost 4 bases and the J gene lost 3 bases, with 6 bases spanning the gap. The CDR3 region has the DNA TGTGCCAGCAGCTGGGGGTACTATGGCTACACCTTC. Translated, it gives CASSWGYYGYTF. Filled out from reference TRBV7-2 and TRBJ1-2, the complete variable domain reads GAGVSQSPSNKVTEKGKDVELRCDPISGHTALYWYRQSLGQGLEFLIYFQGNSAPDKSGLPSDRFSAERTGGSVSTLTIQRTQQEDSAVYLCASSWGYYGYTFGSGTRLTVV.

The rearrangement uses TRBV20-1 and TRBJ2-3; TRBD2 matches 9 bases. The length of the CDR3 is 14 residues. Per the germline V gene, CDR1 is DFQATT and CDR2 is SNEGSKA (reference sequence). Trimming cost V 4 bases and J 4 bases; bases outside gene matches: 6. The CDR3 protein is CSANLAGLADTQYF. For the CDR3, the DNA is TGCAGTGCTAACCTAGCGGGATTGGCAGATACGCAGTATTTT.

For this clonotype: Being one base from a much bigger clone, this may be a read error. This sequence joins TRBV12-3 or TRBV12-4 and TRBJ2-1, with D hard to call. The CDR3 is 12 residues long. Trimming left V 6 bases short and J 8 bases short, with 11 bases between. Here the CDR3 DNA reads TGTGCCAGCAGGTCGTTTCAGGATGAGCAGTTCTTC. This sequence encodes CASRSFQDEQFF.

The genes are TRBV29-1 and TRBJ1-1; no reliable D call. V was shortened by 0 bases and J by 0 bases, with 8 bases between the two germline ends. Germline CDR1 is SQVTM and CDR2 is ANQGSEA. The CDR3 is 14 residues long. The CDR3 coding sequence is TGCAGCGTTGAAGAGCCAGGCTTGAACACTGAAGCTTTCTTT. Encoded protein: CSVEEPGLNTEAFF.

This rearrangement joins TRBV7-6 to TRBJ2-4; 10 positions agree with TRBD1. Matching the DNA end better, TRBJ2-7 makes the J call doubtful. In germline, CDR1 is SGHVS, CDR2 FNYEAQ. CDR3 length equals 13 residues. The CDR3 nucleotides are TGTGCCAGCAGCTCGGGACAGGGGTTCGAGCAGTACTTC. It yields the protein CASSSGQGFEQYF.

Here the CDR3 reads CASSSGRNSYEQYF. The CDR3 DNA reads as TGTGCCAGTAGTAGCGGGAGGAACTCCTACGAGCAGTACTTC. The rearrangement joins TRBV28 to TRBJ2-7; the match to TRBD2 covers 10 bases. V gave up 9 bases and J gave up 0 bases; unmatched junction bases: 5. From germline, CDR1 is MDHEN and CDR2 SYDVKM. The CDR3 has 14 amino acids. The whole variable domain, remainder taken from reference TRBV28 and TRBJ2-7, is DVKVTQSSRYLVKRTGEKVFLECVQDMDHENMFWYRQDPGLGLRLIYFSYDVKMKEKGDIPEGYSVSREKKERFSLILESASTNQTSMYLCASSSGRNSYEQYFGPGTRLTVT.

This clonotype appeared a few times. The chain combines TRBV5-1 with TRBJ1-4; tentative D call: TRBD1 (5 bases). The V and J ends lost 4 bases and 2 bases respectively, with 12 bases between them. There are 15 residues in the CDR3. Per germline, CDR1 SGHRS and CDR2 YFSETQ. The CDR3 bases are TGCGCCAGCAGCCGGGGGGTGGTGACTAATGAAAAACTGTTTTTT. This codes for CASSRGVVTNEKLFF. The full variable domain, its missing parts supplied by reference TRBV5-1 and TRBJ1-4, is KAGVTQTPRYLIKTRGQQVTLSCSPISGHRSVSWYQQTPGQGLQFLFEYFSETQRNKGNFPGRFSGRQFSNSRSEMNVSTLELGDSALYLCASSRGVVTNEKLFFGSGTQLSVL.